This T cell receptor (beta chain) was captured by sequencing in a study of T cell responses to AZD1222 COVID-19 vaccine. Overall study results and limits: Only after the peak T cell response were repertoires sampled. Clonal diversity was possibly underestimated, and white British individuals and females predominated among donors.

V was pared by 5 bases and J by 7 bases, with 11 bases between. This CDR3 has 13 residues. The germline CDR1 and CDR2 sequences are MDHEN and SYDVKM. Pooled together were second doses at about 4 or about 12 weeks. As to this clone: Its specificity is unknown.

Libraries were prepared by immunoSEQ multiplex PCR; TCRdb keeps only in-frame clonotypes and omits some of them. The repertoire has about 110,000 clones, 94% of them found once; the top ten carry 2.5% to 3%. The chain has TRBV28 and TRBJ1-4; D is unresolved. This clonotype was obtained from an adult who received the AZD1222 COVID-19 vaccine. Material: peripheral blood, obtained 28 days after the second AZD1222 dose. The CDR3 bases are TGTGCCAGCAGTAGCCAGGCTACTGAAAAACTGTTTTTT. Its translation: CASSSQATEKLFF. Filled out from reference TRBV28 and TRBJ1-4, the complete variable domain reads DVKVTQSSRYLVKRTGEKVFLECVQDMDHENMFWYRQDPGLGLRLIYFSYDVKMKEKGDIPEGYSVSREKKERFSLILESASTNQTSMYLCASSSQATEKLFFGSGTQLSVL.